Following are 17 T cell receptor beta chains from one sample sequenced in a study of CD4 T cell repertoires in COVID-19. TCRdb's copy holds only in-frame clones and misses some; the assay was immunoSEQ multiplex PCR. The sample consists of approximately 75,000 clones, 83% of them appearing once. The sequencing used CD4+ T cells from peripheral blood, collected after recovery from COVID-19. The origin of the receptors is a human donor who had COVID-19.

In its sample, this clone was seen a few times. This chain links TRBV6-5 with TRBJ1-1; 8 bases line up with TRBD1. The CDR3 spans 14 residues. With 0 bases clipped from V and 5 bases from J, the junction kept 2 bases outside the gene matches. Germline assignment: CDR1 MNHEY and CDR2 SVGAGI. Here the CDR3 reads CASSYSDRETEAFF. The CDR3 DNA is TGTGCCAGCAGTTACTCGGACAGGGAGACTGAAGCTTTCTTT.

The chain combines TRBV30 with TRBJ1-5; 8 nucleotides line up with TRBD1. Germline loops: CDR1 GTSNPN, CDR2 SVGIG (reference sequence). J lost 3 bases, V lost 2 bases, and 3 bases had no gene match. The CDR3 has 14 amino acids. DNA for the CDR3: TGTGCCTGGAGTCAGGGACAGGACAATCAGCCCCAGCATTTT. Translating gives CAWSQGQDNQPQHF.

The chain is built from TRBV6-5 and TRBJ1-2; the D is unclear. CDR3 length: 11 amino acids. The germline CDR1 and CDR2 sequences are MNHEY and SVGAGI. Trimming took off 6 bases at V and 4 bases at J, with 6 bases between the two ends. The DNA for the CDR3 is TGTGCCAGCAGGACCCTCTATGGCTACACCTTC. Protein: CASRTLYGYTF.

This chain uses TRBV2 with TRBJ1-5; 11 bases map to TRBD1. Germline V lookup: CDR1 SNHLY, CDR2 FYNNEI. J lost 7 bases, V lost 7 bases, and 6 bases had no gene match. The CDR3 has 14 residues. The CDR3 DNA follows: TGTGCCAGCAATGGACAGGGGGCTCGACAGCCCCAGCATTTT. This translates into CASNGQGARQPQHF.

The chain combines TRBV3-1 (or the pseudogene TRBV3-2) with TRBJ2-1, with TRBD2 matching 8 bases. J lost 9 bases, V lost 1 base, and 11 bases had no gene match. The CDR3 runs to 16 residues. The germline gives CDR1 LGHDT, CDR2 YNNKEL (reference sequence). CDR3 bases: TGTGCCAGCAGCCAAGCGCCTAGCGGGCCGAAGGGTGAGCAGTTCTTC. This codes for CASSQAPSGPKGEQFF.

V gene TRBV18 combines with J gene TRBJ2-5; 8 positions match TRBD2. Trimming at V came to 6 bases and at J to 2 bases, leaving 5 bases not matched to a gene. The CDR3 covers 14 residues. Germline V lookup: CDR1 KGHSH, CDR2 LQKENI. The CDR3 here is CASSLAGTQETQYF. As DNA, the CDR3 is TGTGCCAGCTCCTTAGCGGGGACACAAGAGACCCAGTACTTC.

This sequence joins TRBV6-4 and TRBJ2-1; TRBD2 aligns across 7 bases. V shed 6 bases, J shed 2 bases, and the junction held 7 bases outside the gene matches. Germline values: CDR1 MRHNA, CDR2 SNTAGT. The CDR3 is 15 residues long. The CDR3 coding sequence is TGTGCCAGCAGCCCCTTAAGCGGGACCTACAATGAGCAGTTCTTC. This encodes CASSPLSGTYNEQFF.

The chain couples TRBV28 to TRBJ2-5; TRBD1 agrees at 8 bases. Trimming cost V 3 bases and J 4 bases; bases outside gene matches: 4. CDR3 length: 14 residues. Germline V gives CDR1 MDHEN, CDR2 SYDVKM. The CDR3: CASSFDRGSETQYF. CDR3 coding DNA: TGTGCCAGCAGTTTCGACAGGGGTTCAGAGACCCAGTACTTC.

V and J are TRBV6-5 and TRBJ2-7; D is tentatively TRBD1 or TRBD2 (5 bases each). CDR3 length equals 13 residues. The germline V and J ends were trimmed by 8 bases and 3 bases, with 14 bases remaining between them. In germline, CDR1 is MNHEY, CDR2 SVGAGI. The CDR3 nucleotides read TGTGCCAGCCGGACGGGTGGGGGCTACGAGCAGTACTTC. It yields the protein CASRTGGGYEQYF.

This rearrangement joins TRBV6-1 to TRBJ2-7; possible D gene TRBD1, 6 bases. The CDR3 runs to 13 residues. Trimming removed 2 bases from V and 9 bases from J, with 14 bases in between. In germline, CDR1 is MNHNS, CDR2 SASEGT. The DNA for the CDR3 is TGTGCCAGCAGTGAATACAGGGACGGTGGGCAGTACTTC. Protein sequence: CASSEYRDGGQYF.

The chain has TRBV5-8 and TRBJ2-3; D perhaps matches TRBD2 (5 bases). The germline V gene has CDR1 SGHTS and CDR2 YDEGEE. Trimming took 0 bases from V and 1 from J, leaving 6 bases between them. This CDR3 region has 14 residues. For the CDR3, the DNA is TGTGCCAGCAGCTTGGAGGGAGGCACAGATACGCAGTATTTT. This encodes CASSLEGGTDTQYF. Drawing the rest from reference TRBV5-8 and TRBJ2-3, the complete variable domain is EAGVTQSPTHLIKTRGQQATLRCSPISGHTSVYWYQQALGLGLQFLLWYDEGEERNRGNFPPRFSGRQFPNYSSELNVNALELEDSALYLCASSLEGGTDTQYFGPGTRLTVL.

The V call is TRBV15, the J call TRBJ1-1; TRBD1 might be the D (5 bases). V gave up 5 bases and J gave up 4 bases, with 14 bases separating them. CDR3 length: 14 amino acids. Germline V CDR1 and CDR2: LNHNV, YYDKDF (reference sequence). CDR3 nucleotide sequence: TGTGCCACCAGCCAGGGAGGGGAGCTCACTGAAGCTTTCTTT. Protein product: CATSQGGELTEAFF.

This clone was found once. The DNA of the CDR3 is TGTGCCAGCAGCGGACAGGGGGGGTACAATGAGCAGTTCTTC. Translating gives CASSGQGGYNEQFF. The chain couples TRBV6-5 to TRBJ2-1, with 10 bases matching TRBD1. With V trimmed by 6 bases and J by 4 bases, 3 bases remained unmatched. The germline CDR1 and CDR2 sequences are MNHEY and SVGAGI. The CDR3 loop spans 14 amino acids.

The chain employs TRBV30 and TRBJ1-2; 8 nucleotides line up with TRBD1. CDR1 is GTSNPN and CDR2 is SVGIG in the germline V gene (reference sequence). The CDR3 consists of 11 residues. J was trimmed by 13 bases and V by 3 bases; bases with no gene match: 7. CDR3 residues: CAWSRTGLGTF. The CDR3 nucleotides are TGTGCCTGGAGCCGGACAGGGTTAGGCACCTTC.

The chain links TRBV19 to TRBJ1-1, with D uncertain. The CDR3 totals 13 residues. Germline V gene sequence: CDR1 LNHDA, CDR2 SQIVND (reference sequence). The V end lost 6 bases, the J end lost 5 bases, and 13 bases lay between the germline ends. CDR3 residues: CASRMAAGTEAFF. Here the CDR3 DNA reads TGTGCCAGTAGGATGGCAGCCGGTACTGAAGCTTTCTTT.

There are a few counts of this clone. The chain carries TRBV28 and TRBJ2-5; D could derive from TRBD1 or TRBD2 (6 bases each). V was clipped by 4 bases and J by 5 bases, with 14 bases between them. CDR3 length: 14 residues. CDR1 is MDHEN, CDR2 SYDVKM, per germline. The CDR3 protein is CASSSEGGQETQYF. DNA for the CDR3: TGTGCCAGCAGTTCCGAGGGGGGCCAGGAGACCCAGTACTTC.

This chain joins TRBV19 and TRBJ1-1, with TRBD1 identical over 8 bases. From germline, CDR1 is LNHDA and CDR2 SQIVND (reference sequence). The CDR3 runs 15 residues. J gave up 4 bases and V 5 bases, and 9 bases lay outside the gene matches. The CDR3 loop is CASSDRTGRTTEAFF. The CDR3 DNA follows: TGTGCCAGTAGTGATCGGACAGGGAGGACCACTGAAGCTTTCTTT.